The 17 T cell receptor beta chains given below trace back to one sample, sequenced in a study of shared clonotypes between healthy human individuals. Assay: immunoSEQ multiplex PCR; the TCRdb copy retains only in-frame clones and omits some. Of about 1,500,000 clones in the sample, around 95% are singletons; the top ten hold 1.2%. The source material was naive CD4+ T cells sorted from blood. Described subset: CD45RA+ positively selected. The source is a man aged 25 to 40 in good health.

CDR3 bases: TGTGCCAGCAGTCACCGAAAGGGACAGATCAATCAGCCCCAGCATTTT. Translation: CASSHRKGQINQPQHF. V usage is TRBV28 and J usage is TRBJ1-5; 7 bases align to TRBD1. The V segment lost 5 bases and the J segment 3 bases; nucleotides outside the gene matches: 10. This CDR3 contains 16 residues. Germline CDR1 MDHEN, CDR2 SYDVKM.

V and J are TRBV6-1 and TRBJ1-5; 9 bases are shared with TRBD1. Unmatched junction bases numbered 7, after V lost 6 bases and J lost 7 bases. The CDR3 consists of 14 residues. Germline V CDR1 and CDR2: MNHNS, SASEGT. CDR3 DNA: TGTGCCAGCAGGGGGGGACAGGGAAGCCAGCCCCAGCATTTT. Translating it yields CASRGGQGSQPQHF.

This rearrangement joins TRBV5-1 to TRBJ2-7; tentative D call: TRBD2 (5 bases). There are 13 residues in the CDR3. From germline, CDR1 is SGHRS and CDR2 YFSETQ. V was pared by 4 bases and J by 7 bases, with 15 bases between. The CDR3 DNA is TGCGCCAGCAGCCTGCAGGAGGCTACGGAGCAGTACTTC. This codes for CASSLQEATEQYF.

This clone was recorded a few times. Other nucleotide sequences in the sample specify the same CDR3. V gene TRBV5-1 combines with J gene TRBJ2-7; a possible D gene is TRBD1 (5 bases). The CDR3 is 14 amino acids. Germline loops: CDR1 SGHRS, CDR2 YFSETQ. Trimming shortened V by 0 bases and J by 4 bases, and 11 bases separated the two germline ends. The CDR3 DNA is TGCGCCAGCAGCTTGGCCTCAGGGCCATACGAGCAGTACTTC. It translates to CASSLASGPYEQYF. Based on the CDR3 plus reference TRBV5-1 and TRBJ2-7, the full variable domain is KAGVTQTPRYLIKTRGQQVTLSCSPISGHRSVSWYQQTPGQGLQFLFEYFSETQRNKGNFPGRFSGRQFSNSRSEMNVSTLELGDSALYLCASSLASGPYEQYFGPGTRLTVT.

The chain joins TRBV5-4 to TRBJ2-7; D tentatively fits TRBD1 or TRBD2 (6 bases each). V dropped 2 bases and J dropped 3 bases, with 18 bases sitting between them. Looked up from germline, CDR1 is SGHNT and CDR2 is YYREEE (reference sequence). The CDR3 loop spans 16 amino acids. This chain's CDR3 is CASSLTTGRLSYEQYF. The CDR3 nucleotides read TGTGCCAGCAGCTTAACCACAGGGAGGCTGAGCTACGAGCAGTACTTC. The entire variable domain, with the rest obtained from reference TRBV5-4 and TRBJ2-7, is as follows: ETGVTQSPTHLIKTRGQQVTLRCSSQSGHNTVSWYQQALGQGPQFIFQYYREEENGRGNFPPRFSGLQFPNYSSELNVNALELDDSALYLCASSLTTGRLSYEQYFGPGTRLTVT.

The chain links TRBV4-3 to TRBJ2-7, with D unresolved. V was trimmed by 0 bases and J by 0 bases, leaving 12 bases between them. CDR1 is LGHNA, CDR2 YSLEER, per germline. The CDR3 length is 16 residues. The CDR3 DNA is TGCGCCAGCAGCCAAGATAGTGACGTGAGCTCCTACGAGCAGTACTTC. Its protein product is CASSQDSDVSSYEQYF.

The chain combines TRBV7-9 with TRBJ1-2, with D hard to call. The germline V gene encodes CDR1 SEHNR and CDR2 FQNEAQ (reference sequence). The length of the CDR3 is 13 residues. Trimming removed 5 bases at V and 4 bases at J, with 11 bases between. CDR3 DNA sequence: TGTGCCAGCAGCCCGGCTGACTTCTATGGCTACACCTTC. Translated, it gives CASSPADFYGYTF. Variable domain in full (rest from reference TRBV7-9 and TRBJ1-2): DTGVSQNPRHKITKRGQNVTFRCDPISEHNRLYWYRQTLGQGPEFLTYFQNEAQLEKSRLLSDRFSAERPKGSFSTLEIQRTEQGDSAMYLCASSPADFYGYTFGSGTRLTVV.

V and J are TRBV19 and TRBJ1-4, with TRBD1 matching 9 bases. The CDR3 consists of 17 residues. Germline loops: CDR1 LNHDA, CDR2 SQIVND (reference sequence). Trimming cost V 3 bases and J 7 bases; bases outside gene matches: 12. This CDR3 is CASSMNGGPGQGEKLFF. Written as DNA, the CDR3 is TGTGCCAGTAGTATGAACGGCGGGCCGGGACAGGGTGAAAAACTGTTTTTT.

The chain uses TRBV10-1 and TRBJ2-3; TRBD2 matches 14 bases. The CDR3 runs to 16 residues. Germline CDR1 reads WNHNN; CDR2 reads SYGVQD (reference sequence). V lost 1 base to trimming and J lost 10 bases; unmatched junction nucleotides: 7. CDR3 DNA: TGCGCCAGCAGTGAGTACGGGACTAGCGGGAGCAAGGCGCAGTATTTT. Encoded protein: CASSEYGTSGSKAQYF.

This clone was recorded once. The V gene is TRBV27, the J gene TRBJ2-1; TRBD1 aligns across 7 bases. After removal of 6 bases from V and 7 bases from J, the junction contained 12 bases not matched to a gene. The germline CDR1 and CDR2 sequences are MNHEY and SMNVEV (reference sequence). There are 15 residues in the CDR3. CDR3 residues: CASRNRLTGLNEQFF. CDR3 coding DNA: TGTGCCAGCAGAAATCGATTGACAGGGTTAAATGAGCAGTTCTTC.

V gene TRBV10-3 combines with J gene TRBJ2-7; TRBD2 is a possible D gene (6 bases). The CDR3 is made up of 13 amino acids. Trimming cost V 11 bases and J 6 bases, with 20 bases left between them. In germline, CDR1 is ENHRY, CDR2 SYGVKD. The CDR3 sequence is CAANRGSQGEQYF. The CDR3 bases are TGTGCCGCCAATCGGGGGTCTCAGGGCGAGCAGTACTTC.

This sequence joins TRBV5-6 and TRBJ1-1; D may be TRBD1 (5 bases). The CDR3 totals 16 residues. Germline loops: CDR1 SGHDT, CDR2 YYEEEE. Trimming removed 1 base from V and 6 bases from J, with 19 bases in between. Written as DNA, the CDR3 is TGTGCCAGCAGCTTGTTGAGTCCGGGGCAGGGAGCTGAAGCTTTCTTT. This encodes CASSLLSPGQGAEAFF.

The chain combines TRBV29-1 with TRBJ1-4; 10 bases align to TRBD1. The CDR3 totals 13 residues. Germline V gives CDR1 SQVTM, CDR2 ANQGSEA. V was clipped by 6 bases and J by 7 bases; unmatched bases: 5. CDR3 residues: CSVGQGRGEKLFF. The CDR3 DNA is TGCAGCGTGGGACAGGGGAGGGGTGAAAAACTGTTTTTT.

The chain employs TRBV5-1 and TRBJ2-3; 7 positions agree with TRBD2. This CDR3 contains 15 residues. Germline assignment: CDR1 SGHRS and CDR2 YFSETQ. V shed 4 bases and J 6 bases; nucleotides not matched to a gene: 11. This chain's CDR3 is CASSVKRLALDTQYF. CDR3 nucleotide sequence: TGCGCCAGCAGCGTAAAGAGACTAGCCTTGGATACGCAGTATTTT.

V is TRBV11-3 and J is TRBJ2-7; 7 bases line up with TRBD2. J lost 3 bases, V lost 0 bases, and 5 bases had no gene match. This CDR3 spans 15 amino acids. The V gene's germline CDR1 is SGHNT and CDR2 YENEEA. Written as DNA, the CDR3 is TGTGCCAGCAGCTTAGAGGCGGGAGTAGGCTACGAGCAGTACTTC. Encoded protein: CASSLEAGVGYEQYF.

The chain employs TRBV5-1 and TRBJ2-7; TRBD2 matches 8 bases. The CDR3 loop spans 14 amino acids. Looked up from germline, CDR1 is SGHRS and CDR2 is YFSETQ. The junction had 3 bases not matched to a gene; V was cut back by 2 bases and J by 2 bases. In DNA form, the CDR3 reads TGCGCCAGCAGCTTTAGCGGGGAAGCCTACGAGCAGTACTTC. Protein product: CASSFSGEAYEQYF.

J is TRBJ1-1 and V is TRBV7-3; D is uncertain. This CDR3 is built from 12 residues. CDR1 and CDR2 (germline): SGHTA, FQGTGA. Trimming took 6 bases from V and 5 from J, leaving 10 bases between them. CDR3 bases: TGTGCCAGCAGGTTCCGAGGGACTGAAGCTTTCTTT. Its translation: CASRFRGTEAFF. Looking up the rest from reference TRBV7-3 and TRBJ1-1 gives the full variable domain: GAGVSQTPSNKVTEKGKYVELRCDPISGHTALYWYRQSLGQGPEFLIYFQGTGAADDSGLPNDRFFAVRPEGSVSTLKIQRTERGDSAVYLCASRFRGTEAFFGQGTRLTVV.